Shown below are 19 T cell receptor beta chains from a single sample sequenced in a study of chemoradiotherapy in HPV16-positive cancers. The table came from immunoSEQ multiplex PCR; TCRdb's copy has only in-frame clones and leaves some out. The table includes about 53,000 clones, 90% detected once. The sequences come from blood, collected from a patient who underwent chemoradiotherapy. All receptors derive from a human donor with HPV-associated anogenital cancer.

This rearrangement joins TRBV5-1 to TRBJ2-3; 10 bases fit TRBD2. The length of the CDR3 is 14 residues. Germline V gene data show CDR1 as SGHRS and CDR2 as YFSETQ. Unmatched junction bases numbered 3, after V lost 1 base and J lost 7 bases. Here the CDR3 DNA reads TGCGCCAGCAGCTTGAGCGGGGGGGAGTATACGCAGTATTTT. Its translation: CASSLSGGEYTQYF. The full variable domain, in which reference TRBV5-1 and TRBJ2-3 provide the parts outside the CDR3, is KAGVTQTPRYLIKTRGQQVTLSCSPISGHRSVSWYQQTPGQGLQFLFEYFSETQRNKGNFPGRFSGRQFSNSRSEMNVSTLELGDSALYLCASSLSGGEYTQYFGPGTRLTVL.

This chain links TRBV4-3 with TRBJ2-7; 11 positions match TRBD2. The CDR3 length is 14 residues. V lost 4 bases and J lost 5; bases outside the gene matches: 4. Germline loops: CDR1 LGHNA, CDR2 YSLEER. The CDR3 DNA reads as TGCGCCAGCAGCCTAGCGGGGGGGACGAACGAGCAGTACTTC. It is translated as CASSLAGGTNEQYF.

The rearrangement links TRBV7-2 to TRBJ2-5, with D maybe TRBD1 (5 bases). The CDR3 contains 13 residues. V lost 3 bases, J lost 5 bases, and 10 bases lay in between. Per germline, CDR1 SGHTA and CDR2 FQGNSA. Written as DNA, the CDR3 is TGTGCCAGCAGCTTGAACAGGCGGGAGACCCAGTACTTC. It specifies CASSLNRRETQYF. Using reference TRBV7-2 and TRBJ2-5 for the parts outside the CDR3, the full variable domain is GAGVSQSPSNKVTEKGKDVELRCDPISGHTALYWYRQSLGQGLEFLIYFQGNSAPDKSGLPSDRFSAERTGGSVSTLTIQRTQQEDSAVYLCASSLNRRETQYFGPGTRLLVL.

The chain carries TRBV5-1 and TRBJ2-1; D remains unclear. The CDR3 length is 14 residues. Germline V lookup: CDR1 SGHRS, CDR2 YFSETQ. Trimming shortened V by 2 bases and J by 0 bases, and 6 bases separated the two germline ends. The CDR3 protein is CASSLGISYNEQFF. The DNA of the CDR3 is TGCGCCAGCAGCTTAGGCATCTCCTACAATGAGCAGTTCTTC. The complete variable domain, with remaining parts taken from reference TRBV5-1 and TRBJ2-1, reads KAGVTQTPRYLIKTRGQQVTLSCSPISGHRSVSWYQQTPGQGLQFLFEYFSETQRNKGNFPGRFSGRQFSNSRSEMNVSTLELGDSALYLCASSLGISYNEQFFGPGTRLTVL.

The sample holds one count of this clone. The chain recombines TRBV6-5 with TRBJ2-6, with D unresolved. Looked up from germline, CDR1 is MNHEY and CDR2 is SVGAGI. The V end was cut by 0 bases, the J end by 4 bases, with 4 bases between. The CDR3 totals 14 residues. The CDR3 bases are TGTGCCAGCAGTTACTCGACAGGGGCCAACGTCCTGACTTTC. It codes for CASSYSTGANVLTF.

This rearrangement joins TRBV20-1 to TRBJ2-5; D gene uncertain. Germline lookup yields CDR1 DFQATT and CDR2 SNEGSKA (reference sequence). The CDR3 length is 10 residues. Trimming took off 5 bases at V and 5 bases at J, with 6 bases between the two ends. The CDR3 spells CSASHETQYF. The CDR3 bases are TGCAGTGCTTCCCACGAGACCCAGTACTTC.

The count of this clone is one. CDR3 region: CASKAEPPYEQYF. CDR3 bases: TGTGCCAGCAAGGCAGAACCTCCCTACGAGCAGTACTTC. The chain links TRBV2 to TRBJ2-7; D is unresolved. The CDR3 sequence is 13 residues long. Germline-derived CDR1 and CDR2 are SNHLY and FYNNEI. Trimming stripped 7 bases from V and 2 bases from J, with 12 bases between.

The rearrangement uses TRBV30 and TRBJ2-7; 7 positions match TRBD2. Trimming at V came to 6 bases and at J to 4 bases, leaving 12 bases not matched to a gene. The V gene's germline CDR1 is GTSNPN and CDR2 SVGIG (reference sequence). This CDR3 has 14 residues. CDR3 amino acids: CACRRGGSTYEQYF. The CDR3 nucleotides are TGTGCCTGTCGGAGGGGAGGGAGTACTTACGAGCAGTACTTC.

The chain couples TRBV4-2 to TRBJ1-3; D is undetermined. Trimming removed 3 bases at V and 0 bases at J, with 9 bases between. Germline CDR1 LGHNA, CDR2 YNFKEQ. This CDR3 comprises 15 residues. DNA for the CDR3: TGTGCCAGCAGCCAGGTTCAATCCTCTGGAAACACCATATATTTT. It encodes CASSQVQSSGNTIYF.

The chain is built from TRBV6-6 and TRBJ2-2; D unclear. The CDR3 extends over 15 amino acids. Germline CDR1 is MNHNY and CDR2 is SVGAGI (reference sequence). V lost 5 bases and J lost 0, with 10 bases in between. CDR3 loop: CASSRTGANTGELFF. Written as DNA, the CDR3 is TGTGCCAGCAGTAGGACGGGCGCGAACACCGGGGAGCTGTTTTTT.

The chain employs TRBV15 and TRBJ2-3, with 9 bases that match TRBD1. The junction had 5 bases not matched to a gene; V was cut back by 1 base and J by 6 bases. In germline, CDR1 is LNHNV, CDR2 YYDKDF (reference sequence). CDR3 length: 15 residues. For the CDR3, the DNA is TGTGCCACCAGCAGAGCCGGGACAGGGATGGATACGCAGTATTTT. Amino acids: CATSRAGTGMDTQYF.

The chain has TRBV4-1 and TRBJ2-5, with D perhaps TRBD1 (5 bases). Trimming stripped 0 bases from V and 5 bases from J, with 16 bases between. CDR1 is MGHRA, CDR2 YSYEKL, per germline. The CDR3 loop spans 16 amino acids. The DNA for the CDR3 is TGCGCCAGCAGCCAAGATCCGGGCGTGCAGGGCGAGACCCAGTACTTC. Protein: CASSQDPGVQGETQYF.

The rearrangement joins TRBV5-1 to TRBJ1-4; D not certain. The length of the CDR3 is 15 residues. CDR1 SGHRS and CDR2 YFSETQ come from the germline V gene. V lost 4 bases, J lost 0 bases, and 10 bases lay in between. CDR3 bases: TGCGCCAGCAGCGTTAACAGTGCAACTAATGAAAAACTGTTTTTT. Protein product: CASSVNSATNEKLFF.

The chain has TRBV6-1 and TRBJ2-7; D is uncertain. V shed 3 bases and J shed 0 bases, with 12 bases lying between them. Germline CDR1 and CDR2: MNHNS and SASEGT. This CDR3 comprises 15 residues. CDR3 sequence (DNA): TGTGCCAGCAGTGACCCAGCAAGGAGCTCCTACGAGCAGTACTTC. This encodes CASSDPARSSYEQYF.

The V call is TRBV30, the J call TRBJ2-3; TRBD1 matches 10 bases. CDR1 and CDR2 from the germline V gene are GTSNPN and SVGIG (reference sequence). This CDR3 has 13 residues. V lost 3 bases, J lost 4 bases, and 1 base stayed unmatched. CDR3 loop: CAWRDRGSDTQYF. The CDR3 bases are TGTGCCTGGAGGGACAGGGGGTCAGATACGCAGTATTTT. The variable domain in full, completed from reference TRBV30 and TRBJ2-3, reads SQTIHQWPATLVQPVGSPLSLECTVEGTSNPNLYWYRQAAGRGLQLLFYSVGIGQISSEVPQNLSASRPQDRQFILSSKKLLLSDSGFYLCAWRDRGSDTQYFGPGTRLTVL.

This chain uses TRBV7-8 with TRBJ1-6, with D possibly TRBD1 on 6 matching bases. The V and J ends lost 4 bases and 7 bases respectively, with 11 bases between them. CDR1 is SGHVS, CDR2 FQNEAQ, per germline. The CDR3 is 14 residues long. DNA for the CDR3: TGTGCCAGCAGCTCACAGGGCGAAAATTCACCCCTCCACTTT. Translation gives CASSSQGENSPLHF.

This chain connects TRBV5-1 to TRBJ2-3; 7 bases fit TRBD1. Looked up from germline, CDR1 is SGHRS and CDR2 is YFSETQ. Losses at the gene ends were 6 bases for V and 2 bases for J; bases not matched to a gene: 6. The CDR3 runs to 14 residues. The CDR3 nucleotides are TGCGCCAGCAACCCGACAGGGACCACAGATACGCAGTATTTT. Protein product: CASNPTGTTDTQYF.

V usage is TRBV6-5 and J usage is TRBJ1-4; 7 positions agree with TRBD1. V lost 5 bases to trimming and J lost 7 bases; unmatched junction nucleotides: 10. CDR1 MNHEY and CDR2 SVGAGI come from the germline V gene. The CDR3 sequence is 15 residues long. CDR3: CASSNRGLGAEKLFF. Here the CDR3 DNA reads TGTGCCAGCAGTAACAGGGGACTAGGGGCTGAAAAACTGTTTTTT.

This sequence joins TRBV25-1 and TRBJ2-5; 12 nucleotides line up with TRBD2. From germline, CDR1 is MGHDK and CDR2 SYGVNS. The CDR3 sequence is 16 residues long. V was clipped by 6 bases and J by 7 bases; unmatched bases: 12. The CDR3 is CASSPGTSGHRGTQYF. As DNA, the CDR3 is TGTGCCAGCAGCCCCGGGACTAGCGGGCACCGGGGGACCCAGTACTTC.